This T cell receptor (beta chain) was retrieved from a study of T cells in Graves' hyperthyroidism and ophthalmopathy. This clonotype has at least ten counts. Its antigen is undetermined. This CDR3 spans 15 amino acids. Germline V CDR1 and CDR2: SNHLY, FYNNEI. V lost 6 bases and J lost 0, with 15 bases in between. Overall study findings and caveats: In blood, most of the thyroid clonotypes expanded above 0.001 were also present.

The investigators amplified TCR beta CDR3 regions from RNA transcripts. First-round RT-PCR of the TCR CDR3 relied on the HTBI primer set. MiXCR was run by TCRdb on the multiplex PCR reads, yielding one entry per CDR3 protein. The sample includes over 250,000 distinct CDR3 sequences, around 25% of them seen just once. Blood dates from first hyperthyroidism diagnosis, before any ophthalmopathy symptoms. PBMCs stemmed from less than 13 ml fresh peripheral blood. The specimen was blood. The origin of this receptor is a man aged 35 to 55 with Graves' hyperthyroidism that later progressed to Graves' ophthalmopathy. The chain recombines TRBV2 with TRBJ2-7; maybe TRBD1 (6 bases). CDR3 residues: CASRATGSSSYEQYF. CDR3 nucleotides: TGTGCCAGCAGGGCGACAGGTTCCTCCTCCTACGAGCAGTACTTC.